The sequence of this T cell receptor (beta chain) was determined in a study of cytomegalovirus exposure and HLA in healthy donors. As for the study in general: Unique TCR beta sequences numbering about 100 million came from approximately 180 million T cells in an earlier analysis.

The PCR employed 60 Vbeta primers together with 13 Jbeta primers. The protocol was immunoSEQ multiplex PCR, while the TCRdb copy is restricted to in-frame clones and leaves out a portion. Of approximately 130,000 clones in the sample, about four fifths were seen once. The V gene end was trimmed by 1 base and the J gene end by 6 bases; junction bases not matched to a gene: 6. CDR1 and CDR2 from the germline V gene are SGHTA and FQGNSA. This CDR3 comprises 14 residues. This TCR was sampled from a man between 18 and 35 years old in good health and CMV-seronegative. J is TRBJ2-7 and V is TRBV7-2, with 7 bases aligning to TRBD1. Source material: PBMCs. The CDR3 region has the DNA TGTGCCAGCAGCTTAGACCGGGACAGCGGCGAGCAGTACTTC. It is translated as CASSLDRDSGEQYF.